A single sample gave rise to the 10 T cell receptor beta chains below, sequenced in a study of shared clonotypes between healthy human individuals. Sequenced by immunoSEQ multiplex PCR; TCRdb stores in-frame clones only, minus some. Of hundreds of thousands of clones listed, almost 97% were seen once; the top ten hold 0.055% to 0.075%. The sequenced sample was naive CD4+ T cells sorted from blood. The sample's subset: CD45RA+ positively selected. All receptors come from a woman aged 25 to 39 in good health.

The rearrangement joins TRBV5-4 to TRBJ2-5; 8 bases map to TRBD2. Trimming at V came to 0 bases and at J to 4 bases, leaving 5 bases not matched to a gene. The CDR3 is made up of 15 amino acids. Germline loops: CDR1 SGHNT, CDR2 YYREEE (reference sequence). CDR3 region: CASSLAGGPGETQYF. CDR3 in DNA: TGTGCCAGCAGCTTGGCGGGAGGGCCGGGAGAGACCCAGTACTTC.

The CDR3 sequence is CASSPTTGIKPQHF. In DNA, the CDR3 is TGCGCCAGCAGCCCGACGACAGGGATAAAGCCCCAGCATTTT. The chain combines TRBV5-1 with TRBJ1-5, with 7 bases matching TRBD1. Germline V CDR1 and CDR2: SGHRS, YFSETQ. The CDR3 is 14 residues long. V shed 4 bases, J shed 8 bases, and the junction held 9 bases outside the gene matches.

This clone appeared once. The chain links TRBV2 to TRBJ1-1; D is ambiguous. The V end lost 3 bases, the J end lost 7 bases, and 12 bases lay between the germline ends. Germline lookup yields CDR1 SNHLY and CDR2 FYNNEI. This CDR3 has 13 residues. The CDR3 DNA sequence: TGTGCCAGCAGTGAGAGAGAGGTTCTTGAAGCTTTCTTT. This translates into CASSEREVLEAFF.

This chain joins TRBV28 and TRBJ1-1; unclear D gene. The V and J ends lost 2 bases and 4 bases respectively, with 11 bases between them. Germline V gives CDR1 MDHEN, CDR2 SYDVKM. This CDR3 is built from 14 residues. CDR3 region: CASSLNRWGTEAFF. CDR3 bases: TGTGCCAGCAGTTTAAACCGCTGGGGCACTGAAGCTTTCTTT.

This sequence joins TRBV19 and TRBJ1-1; 12 bases map to TRBD1. The CDR3 has 16 amino acids. V was pared by 3 bases and J by 7 bases, with 9 bases of the junction left unmatched. Per the germline V gene, CDR1 is LNHDA and CDR2 is SQIVND (reference sequence). As DNA, the CDR3 is TGTGCCAGTAGTATCGGGACAGGGGGCGCGAGGGGTGAAGCTTTCTTT. Protein: CASSIGTGGARGEAFF.

The chain uses TRBV6-5 and TRBJ1-4, with TRBD1 as a possible D gene (5 bases). The CDR3 loop spans 15 amino acids. The germline V gene encodes CDR1 MNHEY and CDR2 SVGAGI. V was pared by 5 bases and J by 7 bases, with 17 bases between. CDR3 protein: CASSPIPRGSEKLFF. The CDR3 DNA follows: TGTGCCAGCAGTCCCATACCCCGGGGGAGTGAAAAACTGTTTTTT.

The chain recombines TRBV19 with TRBJ2-7; D possibly corresponds to TRBD1 (5 bases). The CDR3 spans 15 residues. Between the trimmed V and J ends, which lost 5 bases and 3 bases, there was a span of 17 bases. Germline assignment: CDR1 LNHDA and CDR2 SQIVND (reference sequence). The CDR3 bases are TGTGCCAGTAGTGACCGACAGCACGCCGTCTACGAGCAGTACTTC. Its translation is CASSDRQHAVYEQYF.

CDR3 residues: CASSLGAGVTGELFF. In nucleotides, the CDR3 is TGTGCCAGCAGCTTAGGAGCGGGAGTGACCGGGGAGCTGTTTTTT. The chain uses TRBV11-3 and TRBJ2-2; 8 nucleotides match TRBD2. Germline values: CDR1 SGHNT, CDR2 YENEEA. The CDR3 has 15 residues. J was trimmed by 5 bases and V by 1 base; bases with no gene match: 3.

The chain has TRBV4-2 and TRBJ2-5, with 8 bases fitting TRBD1. Germline V gene sequence: CDR1 LGHNA, CDR2 YNFKEQ. V lost 0 bases to trimming and J lost 3 bases; unmatched junction nucleotides: 3. This CDR3 has 15 residues. The CDR3 sequence is CASSQEGTGKETQYF. For the CDR3, the DNA is TGTGCCAGCAGCCAAGAAGGGACAGGCAAAGAGACCCAGTACTTC.

This clone was detected once. The V gene is TRBV6-6, the J gene TRBJ2-2; D is perhaps TRBD2 (6 bases). CDR1 and CDR2 (germline): MNHNY, SVGAGI (reference sequence). V was pared by 2 bases and J by 7 bases, with 14 bases between. This CDR3 region has 15 residues. The CDR3: CASSYESGRGGELFF. CDR3 nucleotide sequence: TGTGCCAGCAGTTACGAGTCAGGGCGGGGCGGGGAGCTGTTTTTT.